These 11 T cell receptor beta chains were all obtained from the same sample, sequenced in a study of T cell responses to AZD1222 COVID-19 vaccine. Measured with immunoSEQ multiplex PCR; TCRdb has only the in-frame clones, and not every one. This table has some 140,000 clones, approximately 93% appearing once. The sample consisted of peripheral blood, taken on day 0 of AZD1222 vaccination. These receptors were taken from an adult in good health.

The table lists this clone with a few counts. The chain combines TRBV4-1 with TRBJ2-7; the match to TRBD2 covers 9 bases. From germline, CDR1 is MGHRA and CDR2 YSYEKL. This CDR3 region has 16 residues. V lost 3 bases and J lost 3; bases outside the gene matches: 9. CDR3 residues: CASSHGSGGYYYEQYF. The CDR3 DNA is TGCGCCAGCAGCCATGGTAGCGGGGGCTATTACTACGAGCAGTACTTC.

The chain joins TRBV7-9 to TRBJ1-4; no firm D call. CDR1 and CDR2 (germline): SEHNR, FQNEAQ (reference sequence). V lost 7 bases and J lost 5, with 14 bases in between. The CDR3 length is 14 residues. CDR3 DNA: TGTGCCAGCACCACCGCCGGTACCAATGAAAAACTGTTTTTT. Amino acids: CASTTAGTNEKLFF. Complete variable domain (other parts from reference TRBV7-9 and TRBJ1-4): DTGVSQNPRHKITKRGQNVTFRCDPISEHNRLYWYRQTLGQGPEFLTYFQNEAQLEKSRLLSDRFSAERPKGSFSTLEIQRTEQGDSAMYLCASTTAGTNEKLFFGSGTQLSVL.

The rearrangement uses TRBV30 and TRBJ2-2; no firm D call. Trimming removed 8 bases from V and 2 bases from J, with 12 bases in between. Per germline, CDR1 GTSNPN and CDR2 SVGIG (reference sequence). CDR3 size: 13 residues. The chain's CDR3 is CARSTTNTGELFF. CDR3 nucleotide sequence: TGTGCCCGTTCAACCACCAACACCGGGGAGCTGTTTTTT.

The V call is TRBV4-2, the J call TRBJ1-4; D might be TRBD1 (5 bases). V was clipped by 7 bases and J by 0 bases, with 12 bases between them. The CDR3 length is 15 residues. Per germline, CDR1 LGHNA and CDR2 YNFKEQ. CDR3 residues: CASTVIQATNEKLFF. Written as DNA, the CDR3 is TGTGCCAGCACCGTGATACAGGCAACTAATGAAAAACTGTTTTTT.

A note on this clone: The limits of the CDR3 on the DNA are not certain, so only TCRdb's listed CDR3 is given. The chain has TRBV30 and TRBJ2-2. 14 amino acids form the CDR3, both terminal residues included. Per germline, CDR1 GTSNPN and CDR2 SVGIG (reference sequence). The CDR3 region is CAWSDFRGPGELFF.

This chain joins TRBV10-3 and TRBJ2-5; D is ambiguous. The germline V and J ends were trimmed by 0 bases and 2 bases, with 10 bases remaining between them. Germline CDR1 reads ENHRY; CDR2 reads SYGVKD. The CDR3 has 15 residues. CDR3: CAISESPFVQETQYF. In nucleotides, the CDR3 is TGTGCCATCAGTGAGTCCCCATTCGTACAAGAGACCCAGTACTTC.

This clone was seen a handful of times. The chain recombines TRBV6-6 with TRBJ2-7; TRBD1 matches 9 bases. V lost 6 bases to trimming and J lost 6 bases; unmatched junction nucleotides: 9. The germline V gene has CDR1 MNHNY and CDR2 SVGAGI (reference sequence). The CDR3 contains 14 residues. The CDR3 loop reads CASSPPDRGGEQYF. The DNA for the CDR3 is TGTGCCAGCAGCCCTCCGGACAGGGGTGGCGAGCAGTACTTC.

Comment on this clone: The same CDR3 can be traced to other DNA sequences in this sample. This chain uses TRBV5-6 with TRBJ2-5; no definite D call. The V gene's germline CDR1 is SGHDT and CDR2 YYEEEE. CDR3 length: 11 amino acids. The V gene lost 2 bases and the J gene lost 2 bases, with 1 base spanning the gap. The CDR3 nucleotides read TGTGCCAGCAGCTTACAAGAGACCCAGTACTTC. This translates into CASSLQETQYF.

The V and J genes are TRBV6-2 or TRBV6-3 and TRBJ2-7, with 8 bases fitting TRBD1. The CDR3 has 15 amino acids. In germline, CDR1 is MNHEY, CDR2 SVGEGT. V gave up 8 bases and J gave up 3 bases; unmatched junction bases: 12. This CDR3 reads CASGLPGGSIYEQYF. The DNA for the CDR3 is TGTGCCAGCGGCCTTCCAGGGGGCAGTATCTACGAGCAGTACTTC.

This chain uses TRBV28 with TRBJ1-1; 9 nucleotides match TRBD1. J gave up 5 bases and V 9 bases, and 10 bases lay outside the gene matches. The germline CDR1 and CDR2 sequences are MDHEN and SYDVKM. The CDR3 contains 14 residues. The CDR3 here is CASTIGGTGTEAFF. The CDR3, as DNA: TGTGCCAGTACGATCGGAGGGACAGGGACTGAAGCTTTCTTT.

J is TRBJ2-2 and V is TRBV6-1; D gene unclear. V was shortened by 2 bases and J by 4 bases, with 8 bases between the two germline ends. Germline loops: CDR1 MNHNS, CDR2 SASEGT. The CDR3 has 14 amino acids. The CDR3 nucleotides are TGTGCCAGCAGTGAAAACAGATCCACCGGGGAGCTGTTTTTT. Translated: CASSENRSTGELFF.